Listed below are T cell receptor beta chains from one sample, sequenced in a study of HIV-infected patients and healthy controls. MiXCR was run by TCRdb on the 5' RACE reads, yielding one entry per CDR3 protein. The profile covers thousands of distinct CDR3 sequences, with approximately 7.9% appearing a single time and approximately 23% taken by the ten largest. The sequences come from blood, collected during antiretroviral therapy. The receptor source for this set is an adult with HIV infection. Each CDR3 is given with its conserved first and last residue. The D gene is left open where the match is weak. Clone size is given for some rows only: seen once, a few or many times, or a class if the clone is expanded.

V gene: TRBV11-3; D gene: .; J gene: TRBJ2-5; clone size: .; CDR3 DNA: TGTGCCAGCACCTGGGATTTAGAGGAGACCCAGTACTTC; CDR3 protein: CASTWDLEETQYF
V gene: TRBV12-3/TRBV12-4; D gene: .; J gene: TRBJ2-5; clone size: .; CDR3 DNA: TGTGCCAGCGGCCGGGAGACCCAGTACTTC; CDR3 protein: CASGRETQYF
V gene: TRBV7-3; D gene: .; J gene: TRBJ1-2; clone size: .; CDR3 DNA: TGTGCCAGCAGCCACCAGGAAGGCGTCGGGGGCTACACCTTC; CDR3 protein: CASSHQEGVGGYTF
V gene: TRBV5-1; D gene: TRBD1; J gene: TRBJ1-4; clone size: medium-sized; CDR3 DNA: TGCGCCAGCAGCAGGGGACAGGCAACTAATGAAAAACTGTTTTTT; CDR3 protein: CASSRGQATNEKLFF
V gene: TRBV29-1; D gene: .; J gene: TRBJ1-3; clone size: medium-sized; CDR3 DNA: TGCAGCGTAAGGACAGATGGAAACACCATATATTTT; CDR3 protein: CSVRTDGNTIYF
V gene: TRBV7-3; D gene: .; J gene: TRBJ2-3; clone size: many; CDR3 DNA: TGTGCCAGCAGCTGCCTGTACTACAACGGGACCTCGAGCACAGATACGCAGTATTTT; CDR3 protein: CASSCLYYNGTSSTDTQYF
V gene: TRBV2; D gene: .; J gene: TRBJ1-4; clone size: many; CDR3 DNA: TGTGCCAGCAGTAGTCGACAGCTCGCAACTAATGAAAAACTGTTTTTT; CDR3 protein: CASSSRQLATNEKLFF
V gene: TRBV10-3; D gene: .; J gene: TRBJ1-1; clone size: many; CDR3 DNA: TGTGCCATCATGGCAGGGGACACTGAAGCTTTCTTT; CDR3 protein: CAIMAGDTEAFF
V gene: TRBV30; D gene: TRBD1; J gene: TRBJ1-3; clone size: few; CDR3 DNA: TGTGCCTGGACCCCCGGGACAGGCTCTGGAAACACCATATATTTT; CDR3 protein: CAWTPGTGSGNTIYF
V gene: TRBV29-1; D gene: .; J gene: TRBJ1-1; clone size: medium-sized; CDR3 DNA: TGCAGCGTTGACGTTGGCACTGAAGCTTTCTTT; CDR3 protein: CSVDVGTEAFF
V gene: TRBV20-1; D gene: .; J gene: TRBJ1-2; clone size: many; CDR3 DNA: TGCAGTGCGAGCGGGACGGTCGATGGCTACACCTTC; CDR3 protein: CSASGTVDGYTF
V gene: TRBV27; D gene: TRBD2; J gene: TRBJ2-1; clone size: many; CDR3 DNA: TGTGCCAGCACCGGAGCGGGAGTCTTCGATGAGCAGTTCTTC; CDR3 protein: CASTGAGVFDEQFF
V gene: TRBV7-8; D gene: .; J gene: TRBJ1-1; clone size: many; CDR3 DNA: TGTGCCAGCACCCCAGGGGAGGGGTCGACTGAAGCTTTCTTT; CDR3 protein: CASTPGEGSTEAFF
V gene: TRBV5-1; D gene: .; J gene: TRBJ2-2; clone size: many; CDR3 DNA: TGCGCCAGCAGCCAGATCCAAACCGGGGAGCTGTTTTTT; CDR3 protein: CASSQIQTGELFF
V gene: TRBV3-1; D gene: .; J gene: TRBJ1-2; clone size: medium-sized; CDR3 DNA: TGTGCCAGCAGTCAACGAGGACGGACCCTGGACTATGGCTACACCTTC; CDR3 protein: CASSQRGRTLDYGYTF
V gene: TRBV9; D gene: .; J gene: TRBJ2-2; clone size: many; CDR3 DNA: TGTGCCAGCAGCGTACGGACCGGGGAGCTGTTTTTT; CDR3 protein: CASSVRTGELFF
V gene: TRBV11-2; D gene: .; J gene: TRBJ2-5; clone size: .; CDR3 DNA: TGTGCCAGCAACTTAGGGCAGCAGACCCAGTACTTC; CDR3 protein: CASNLGQQTQYF
V gene: TRBV7-9; D gene: .; J gene: TRBJ2-1; clone size: medium-sized; CDR3 DNA: TGTGCCAGCAGTGATGAGCAGTTCTTC; CDR3 protein: CASSDEQFF
V gene: TRBV10-3; D gene: .; J gene: TRBJ1-1; clone size: many; CDR3 DNA: TGTGCCATCAATGAGCAGGGTAACACTGAAGCTTTCTTT; CDR3 protein: CAINEQGNTEAFF
V gene: TRBV7-2; D gene: .; J gene: TRBJ2-5; clone size: medium-sized; CDR3 DNA: TGTGCCAGCAGCCCAAAACATAAGATTACGAAAGAGACCCAGTACTTC; CDR3 protein: CASSPKHKITKETQYF
V gene: TRBV24-1; D gene: .; J gene: TRBJ2-3; clone size: .; CDR3 DNA: TGTGCCACCAGTGATCGACGGTCCCCACCATTGTCGGATACGCAGTATTTT; CDR3 protein: CATSDRRSPPLSDTQYF
V gene: TRBV4-1; D gene: .; J gene: TRBJ1-5; clone size: once; CDR3 DNA: TGCGCCAGCAGCCAAGGCGTCAGTAGTCAGCCCCAGCATTTT; CDR3 protein: CASSQGVSSQPQHF
V gene: TRBV13; D gene: TRBD2; J gene: TRBJ2-1; clone size: few; CDR3 DNA: TGTGCCAGCAGTTCGGGGGGGCCCACAGGGCAGTTCTTC; CDR3 protein: CASSSGGPTGQFF
V gene: TRBV20-1; D gene: TRBD2; J gene: TRBJ2-3; clone size: many; CDR3 DNA: TGCAGTGCTAGAGAGGGTCTTGCGGGAGTCGGAGATACGCAGTATTTT; CDR3 protein: CSAREGLAGVGDTQYF
V gene: TRBV15; D gene: TRBD1; J gene: TRBJ1-6; clone size: many; CDR3 DNA: TGTGCCACCAGCAGAGATCGGTTATGGAGACAGGGGAATTCACCCCTCCACTTT; CDR3 protein: CATSRDRLWRQGNSPLHF
V gene: TRBV13; D gene: TRBD1; J gene: TRBJ2-1; clone size: many; CDR3 DNA: TGTGCCAGCTGGGAGGGACAGGGGGCTCGGAATGAGCAGTTCTTC; CDR3 protein: CASWEGQGARNEQFF
V gene: TRBV12-3/TRBV12-4; D gene: .; J gene: TRBJ1-2; clone size: many; CDR3 DNA: TGTGCCAGCAGCACAGGTACCGGCTACACCTTC; CDR3 protein: CASSTGTGYTF